A selection of T cell receptor beta chains follows, all from one sample in a study of T-cell reconstitution after alpha-beta-depleted transplantation in children. TCRdb recomputed calls from the PCR reads with MiXCR, one row per CDR3 protein. The sample contains some 830,000 distinct CDR3 sequences, 15% to 20% of which appear only once. The material was PBMCs, mostly from graft donor cells, obtained 360 days after TCRalphabeta/CD19-depleted stem cell transplant. The receptor set was obtained from a male patient younger than 18 who had a stem cell transplant for acute lymphoblastic leukemia, so the T cells may come from the graft donor. Each CDR3 is given with its conserved first and last residue. D genes are given only for firm matches. Size values are once, few and many counts, or a class for expanded clones, and some rows have none.

d_call j_call clone_size v_call cdr3_nt cdr3_aa
NA TRBJ2-7 NA TRBV7-3 TGTGCCAGCAGCTCGGGACCCCCGGGGTACTACTACGAGCAGTACTTC CASSSGPPGYYYEQYF
NA TRBJ1-4 NA TRBV12-3/TRBV12-4 TGTGCCAGCAGCCAAGGGGCCCTCGCAACTAATGAAAAACTGTTTTTT CASSQGALATNEKLFF
NA TRBJ2-7 NA TRBV20-1 TGCAGTGCTCCCGATCGGCGAGGGTTTGGCTACGAGCAGTACTTC CSAPDRRGFGYEQYF
NA TRBJ2-1 NA TRBV7-3 TGTGCCAGCAGCTTCAGGGTAGGACTTGGGAATGAGCAGTTCTTC CASSFRVGLGNEQFF
TRBD1 TRBJ2-5 few TRBV29-1 TGCAGCGTGGATACAGGGGCCAGGTGTTTC CSVDTGARCF
NA TRBJ2-2 NA TRBV9 TGTGCCAGCAGCGTAGGCAGGGGCACCGGGGAGCTGTTTTTT CASSVGRGTGELFF
NA TRBJ2-1 NA TRBV20-1 TGCAGTGCTAGAGATTGGGGGAGCCGCTCCTACAATGAGCAGTTCTTC CSARDWGSRSYNEQFF
NA TRBJ2-6 few TRBV27 TGTGCCAGCAGTGCGCGACTAGGGGGCAGAGACCCCTCTGGGGCCAACGTCCTGACTTTC CASSARLGGRDPSGANVLTF
NA TRBJ2-4 NA TRBV7-2 TGTGCCAGCAGCTCCCGCTGGGACATTCAGTACTTC CASSSRWDIQYF
NA TRBJ2-7 NA TRBV28 TGTGCCAGCAGTTTACACAGGAACTCCTACGAGCAGTACTTC CASSLHRNSYEQYF
NA TRBJ2-1 NA TRBV18 TGTGCCAGCTCACCGGGGCCTCCCTCCTACAATGAGCAGTTCTTC CASSPGPPSYNEQFF
NA TRBJ2-1 few TRBV5-1 TGCGCCAGCAGCGACTACAACTACAATGAGCAGTTCTTC CASSDYNYNEQFF
TRBD1 TRBJ2-7 few TRBV7-9 TGTGCCAGCAGTCGGCTCTGGGACAGGGGAGTTCACGAGCAGTACTTC CASSRLWDRGVHEQYF
TRBD2 TRBJ2-1 NA TRBV5-1 TGCGCCAGCAGCTTGGCCAAAGCGGGAGGCCTCTACAATGAGCAGTTCTTC CASSLAKAGGLYNEQFF
TRBD2 TRBJ2-7 NA TRBV9 TGTGCCAGCAGCGTCGGGGGGGACTTGATCTCCTACGAGCAGTACTTC CASSVGGDLISYEQYF
NA TRBJ1-5 NA TRBV11-2 TGTGCCAGCAGCGGATTGGGCGGGTCCCAGCATTTT CASSGLGGSQHF
NA TRBJ2-3 many TRBV15 TGTGCCACCTCAAAAGGGAGCGTGGGCACAGATACGCAGTATTTT CATSKGSVGTDTQYF
NA TRBJ2-7 NA TRBV27 TGTGCCAGCAGTTCCGTCGGACTATCCGAGCAGTACTTC CASSSVGLSEQYF
NA TRBJ2-3 many TRBV29-1 TGCAGCGTTTGGGAAGACCCAGATACGCAGTATTTT CSVWEDPDTQYF
TRBD1 TRBJ2-3 few TRBV7-3 TGTGCCAGCAGCTTACAGGGGGCGTCTGTCACAGATACGCAGTATTTT CASSLQGASVTDTQYF
NA TRBJ1-5 NA TRBV7-9 TGTGCCAGCAGCCCCGCAAATCTGGGTTATCAGCCCCAGCATTTT CASSPANLGYQPQHF
TRBD1 TRBJ2-1 NA TRBV10-3 TGTGCCATCAGTGCTACCGACAGGGCTCACAATGAGCAGTTCTTC CAISATDRAHNEQFF
NA TRBJ2-7 few TRBV7-9 TGTGCCAGCAGCTTAGCGGGGCAGGGCGCCTCTTCCTACGAGCAGTACTTC CASSLAGQGASSYEQYF
NA TRBJ1-1 NA TRBV19 TGTGCCAGTAGATGGCCGGGGCACACTGAAGCTTTCTTT CASRWPGHTEAFF
NA TRBJ2-3 NA TRBV20-1 TGCAGTGCTATCGAAACTAGTTTCACAGATACGCAGTATTTT CSAIETSFTDTQYF
NA TRBJ2-3 NA TRBV5-1 TGCGCCAGCAGCACCTTTTTCACAGATACGCAGTATTTT CASSTFFTDTQYF
NA TRBJ2-5 few TRBV9 TGTGCCAGCAGCGTAGGTGACAGCGGATGGACCCAGTACTTC CASSVGDSGWTQYF
NA TRBJ1-1 NA TRBV2 TGTGCCAGCGGGGCGGGCCCGAACACTGAAGCTTTCTTT CASGAGPNTEAFF
NA TRBJ2-5 NA TRBV12-3/TRBV12-4 TGTGCCAGCAGTTTAGAACAGATTCTGCGGACCCAGTACTTC CASSLEQILRTQYF